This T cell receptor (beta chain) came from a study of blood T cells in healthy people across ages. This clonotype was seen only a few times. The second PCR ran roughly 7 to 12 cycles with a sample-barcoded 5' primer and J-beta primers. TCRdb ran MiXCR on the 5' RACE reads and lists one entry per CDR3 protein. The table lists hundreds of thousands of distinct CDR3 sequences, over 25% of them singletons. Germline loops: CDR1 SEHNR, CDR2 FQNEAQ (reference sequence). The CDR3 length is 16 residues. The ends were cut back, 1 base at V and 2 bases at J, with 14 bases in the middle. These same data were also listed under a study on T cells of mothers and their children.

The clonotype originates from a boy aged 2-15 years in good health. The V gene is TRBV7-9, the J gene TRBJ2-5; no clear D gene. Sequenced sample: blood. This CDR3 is CASSLVGPPVQETQYF. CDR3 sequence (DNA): TGTGCCAGCAGCTTAGTTGGGCCGCCGGTACAAGAGACCCAGTACTTC. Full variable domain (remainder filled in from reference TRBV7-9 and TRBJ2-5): DTGVSQNPRHKITKRGQNVTFRCDPISEHNRLYWYRQTLGQGPEFLTYFQNEAQLEKSRLLSDRFSAERPKGSFSTLEIQRTEQGDSAMYLCASSLVGPPVQETQYFGPGTRLLVL.